Each of the 21 T cell receptor beta chains below was sequenced from the same sample in a study of vaccination effects on CD4 cells after COVID-19. Measured with immunoSEQ multiplex PCR; TCRdb has only the in-frame clones, and not every one. The sample yields 20,000 to 25,000 clones, roughly two thirds seen once. What these receptors recognize is not known. The ViraFEST assay expanded antigen-specific CD4+ T cells with viral peptide pools before sequencing. The culture ran for nine to eleven days, and then CD4+ T cells were isolated. Vaccine recipients, nucleocapsid antibody negative, had no prior SARS-CoV-2 infection. The specimen comprised CD4+ T cells from PBMCs cultured with HCoV-NL63 spike peptides, sampled before COVID-19 vaccination. These receptors were obtained from a human donor who received a COVID-19 vaccine.

J is TRBJ1-2 and V is TRBV19; D call uncertain. In germline, CDR1 is LNHDA, CDR2 SQIVND (reference sequence). Trimming cost V 3 bases and J 2 bases, with 10 bases left between them. This CDR3 is 14 amino acids long. The DNA for the CDR3 is TGTGCCAGTAGTATCGAAGGTTCAAACTATGGCTACACCTTC. It specifies CASSIEGSNYGYTF. The full variable domain, with the rest looked up from reference TRBV19 and TRBJ1-2, is DGGITQSPKYLFRKEGQNVTLSCEQNLNHDAMYWYRQDPGQGLRLIYYSQIVNDFQKGDIAEGYSVSREKKESFPLTVTSAQKNPTAFYLCASSIEGSNYGYTFGSGTRLTVV.

The rearrangement uses TRBV6-1 and TRBJ2-3; a possible D gene is TRBD2 (6 bases). Germline V gives CDR1 MNHNS, CDR2 SASEGT. V lost 2 bases and J lost 1, with 13 bases in between. CDR3 length: 16 amino acids. CDR3 DNA: TGTGCCAGCAGTGAACTAGGGAGGTGGGGCACAGATACGCAGTATTTT. Translation: CASSELGRWGTDTQYF.

This chain connects TRBV6-5 to TRBJ1-1, with TRBD1 matching over 7 bases. V was pared by 7 bases and J by 8 bases, with 13 bases of the junction left unmatched. This CDR3 contains 14 residues. Germline CDR1 is MNHEY and CDR2 is SVGAGI. The CDR3 DNA is TGTGCCAGCAATTCTTATGGTGAGGGGGCGGAAGCTTTCTTT. This gives the protein CASNSYGEGAEAFF.

The chain recombines TRBV12-3 or TRBV12-4 with TRBJ1-1; a possible D gene is TRBD1 (6 bases). The CDR3 has 13 residues. The V end lost 7 bases, the J end lost 5 bases, and 14 bases lay between the germline ends. CDR3 loop: CASKDSWGTEAFF. The DNA of the CDR3 is TGTGCCAGCAAGGACAGTTGGGGGACTGAAGCTTTCTTT.

V usage is TRBV19 and J usage is TRBJ1-5, with no clear D. The germline gives CDR1 LNHDA, CDR2 SQIVND (reference sequence). Trimming left V 7 bases short and J 0 bases short, with 13 bases between. The CDR3 is 15 residues long. The CDR3 spells CASKVSGYSNQPQHF. DNA of the CDR3: TGTGCCAGTAAGGTCAGTGGGTATAGCAATCAGCCCCAGCATTTT. Together with reference TRBV19 and TRBJ1-5, the CDR3 gives the full variable domain: DGGITQSPKYLFRKEGQNVTLSCEQNLNHDAMYWYRQDPGQGLRLIYYSQIVNDFQKGDIAEGYSVSREKKESFPLTVTSAQKNPTAFYLCASKVSGYSNQPQHFGDGTRLSIL.

About this clone itself: Different DNA sequences within this sample yield the same CDR3. This sequence joins TRBV18 and TRBJ2-3, with no clear D. CDR3 size: 13 residues. Germline-derived CDR1 and CDR2 are KGHSH and LQKENI. V was shortened by 3 bases and J by 5 bases, with 9 bases between the two germline ends. The CDR3 DNA reads TGTGCCAGCTCACCCACAAACGGAGATACGCAGTATTTT. It yields the protein CASSPTNGDTQYF.

This rearrangement joins TRBV7-8 to TRBJ2-1; D is unclear. CDR1 is SGHVS and CDR2 is FQNEAQ in the germline V gene. The CDR3 is made up of 11 amino acids. V was trimmed by 5 bases and J by 7 bases, leaving 6 bases between them. In DNA form, the CDR3 reads TGTGCCAGCAGCAAAAAAAATGAGCAGTTCTTC. It is translated as CASSKKNEQFF.

The chain employs TRBV5-8 and TRBJ2-5, with a weak D call TRBD2 (6 bases). The germline V gene encodes CDR1 SGHTS and CDR2 YDEGEE. There are 15 residues in the CDR3. Trimming removed 2 bases at V and 2 bases at J, with 13 bases between. The CDR3 bases are TGTGCCAGCAGCTTTGGCCGGGGGATGCAAGAGACCCAGTACTTC. This encodes CASSFGRGMQETQYF. Supplemented by reference TRBV5-8 and TRBJ2-5, the full variable domain reads EAGVTQSPTHLIKTRGQQATLRCSPISGHTSVYWYQQALGLGLQFLLWYDEGEERNRGNFPPRFSGRQFPNYSSELNVNALELEDSALYLCASSFGRGMQETQYFGPGTRLLVL.

The V call is TRBV15, the J call TRBJ2-7; D may be TRBD1 (6 bases). Trimming removed 6 bases from V and 1 base from J, with 10 bases in between. Per germline, CDR1 LNHNV and CDR2 YYDKDF (reference sequence). The CDR3 is 13 residues long. The CDR3 DNA is TGTGCCACCAGGAGCAGGGGATCCTACGAGCAGTACTTC. This translates into CATRSRGSYEQYF.

This clone was picked up a small number of times. This chain connects TRBV7-9 to TRBJ2-3; 7 bases are shared with TRBD2. With V trimmed by 5 bases and J by 2 bases, 10 bases remained unmatched. The CDR3 spans 16 residues. Germline-derived CDR1 and CDR2 are SEHNR and FQNEAQ (reference sequence). The CDR3 sequence: CASSITGGTSTDTQYF. The CDR3 DNA reads as TGTGCCAGCAGCATCACGGGGGGAACCTCCACAGATACGCAGTATTTT.

The chain recombines TRBV11-2 with TRBJ2-7; D is possibly TRBD1 (6 bases). The V end lost 5 bases, the J end lost 0 bases, and 17 bases lay between the germline ends. The CDR3 loop spans 16 amino acids. Germline V gene sequence: CDR1 SGHAT, CDR2 FQNNGV. CDR3: CASSAGLQTGSYEQYF. DNA of the CDR3: TGTGCCAGCAGCGCGGGCCTTCAGACAGGCTCCTACGAGCAGTACTTC.

The chain uses TRBV18 and TRBJ2-5, with D possibly TRBD1 on 5 matching bases. Per the germline V gene, CDR1 is KGHSH and CDR2 is LQKENI. This CDR3 has 14 amino acids. V lost 0 bases to trimming and J lost 1 base, with 6 bases between them. Here the CDR3 DNA reads TGTGCCAGCTCACCACCGGGGCTCCAAGAGACCCAGTACTTC. This gives the protein CASSPPGLQETQYF.

The chain uses TRBV7-9 and TRBJ1-1, with no clear D. Deletions cut 6 bases from V and 0 bases from J, with 8 bases between. CDR3 length: 13 amino acids. CDR1 and CDR2 from the germline V gene are SEHNR and FQNEAQ (reference sequence). The CDR3 bases are TGTGCCAGCAGTCAATACATGAACACTGAAGCTTTCTTT. This gives the protein CASSQYMNTEAFF.

The J gene is TRBJ1-1, the V gene TRBV2; D is unclear. In germline, CDR1 is SNHLY, CDR2 FYNNEI. The CDR3 consists of 13 residues. The V end lost 5 bases, the J end lost 0 bases, and 7 bases lay between the germline ends. CDR3 protein: CASSLDLNTEAFF. In DNA form, the CDR3 reads TGTGCCAGCAGTTTGGACTTGAACACTGAAGCTTTCTTT.

The V gene is TRBV2, the J gene TRBJ1-6, with 7 bases identical to TRBD1. CDR1 and CDR2 from the germline V gene are SNHLY and FYNNEI. The CDR3 is made up of 16 amino acids. The J segment lost 4 bases and the V segment lost 8 bases, leaving 11 bases of the junction unmatched. The CDR3 spells CASGPDRVIYNSPLHF. CDR3 nucleotide sequence: TGTGCCAGCGGCCCAGACAGGGTCATATATAATTCACCCCTCCACTTT.

V is TRBV5-1 and J is TRBJ2-7; D may be TRBD1 or TRBD2 (5 bases each). With 0 bases removed from V and 7 bases from J, the gap between germline ends came to 14 bases. The CDR3 runs to 14 residues. The germline V gene encodes CDR1 SGHRS and CDR2 YFSETQ. The CDR3: CASSLEEGFKEQYF. The CDR3 DNA reads TGCGCCAGCAGCTTGGAAGAGGGGTTTAAGGAGCAGTACTTC.

V usage is TRBV4-2 and J usage is TRBJ2-3; 8 nucleotides line up with TRBD2. The J segment lost 2 bases and the V segment lost 1 base, leaving 2 bases of the junction unmatched. Looked up from germline, CDR1 is LGHNA and CDR2 is YNFKEQ. The CDR3 runs to 15 residues. The CDR3 reads CASSQGAGDTDTQYF. CDR3 DNA: TGTGCCAGCAGCCAAGGAGCGGGAGACACAGATACGCAGTATTTT.

V and J are TRBV5-1 and TRBJ2-1, with 7 bases identical to TRBD2. The germline V gene encodes CDR1 SGHRS and CDR2 YFSETQ. This CDR3 has 14 residues. J gave up 5 bases and V 4 bases, and 6 bases lay outside the gene matches. CDR3 sequence reads: CASSRFSGDNEQFF. DNA of the CDR3: TGCGCCAGCAGCCGCTTCAGCGGGGACAATGAGCAGTTCTTC. Using reference TRBV5-1 and TRBJ2-1 for the parts outside the CDR3, the full variable domain is KAGVTQTPRYLIKTRGQQVTLSCSPISGHRSVSWYQQTPGQGLQFLFEYFSETQRNKGNFPGRFSGRQFSNSRSEMNVSTLELGDSALYLCASSRFSGDNEQFFGPGTRLTVL.

In this sample, this clone turned up once. The chain combines TRBV29-1 with TRBJ1-1, with a weak D call TRBD1 (5 bases). Germline lookup yields CDR1 SQVTM and CDR2 ANQGSEA. Trimming pared 7 bases from V and 0 bases from J, leaving 12 bases between. The CDR3 is 13 amino acids. The CDR3 bases are TGCAGCGCAATACAGGCGGTGAACACTGAAGCTTTCTTT. It is translated as CSAIQAVNTEAFF.

This clone was found a few times. The chain is built from TRBV6-1 and TRBJ1-4; D not certain. V was clipped by 3 bases and J by 7 bases, with 6 bases between them. Germline CDR1 is MNHNS and CDR2 is SASEGT. This CDR3 has 12 amino acids. In DNA, the CDR3 is TGTGCCAGCAGTGATTCGAGTGAAAAACTGTTTTTT. Protein: CASSDSSEKLFF.

The chain links TRBV7-8 to TRBJ1-3, with D possibly TRBD1 on 6 matching bases. CDR1 is SGHVS, CDR2 FQNEAQ, per germline. V shed 3 bases and J shed 4 bases, with 13 bases lying between them. The CDR3 is 15 amino acids. The CDR3 sequence: CASSLGGGAGNTIYF. CDR3 sequence (DNA): TGTGCCAGCAGCTTGGGGGGGGGCGCGGGAAACACCATATATTTT.